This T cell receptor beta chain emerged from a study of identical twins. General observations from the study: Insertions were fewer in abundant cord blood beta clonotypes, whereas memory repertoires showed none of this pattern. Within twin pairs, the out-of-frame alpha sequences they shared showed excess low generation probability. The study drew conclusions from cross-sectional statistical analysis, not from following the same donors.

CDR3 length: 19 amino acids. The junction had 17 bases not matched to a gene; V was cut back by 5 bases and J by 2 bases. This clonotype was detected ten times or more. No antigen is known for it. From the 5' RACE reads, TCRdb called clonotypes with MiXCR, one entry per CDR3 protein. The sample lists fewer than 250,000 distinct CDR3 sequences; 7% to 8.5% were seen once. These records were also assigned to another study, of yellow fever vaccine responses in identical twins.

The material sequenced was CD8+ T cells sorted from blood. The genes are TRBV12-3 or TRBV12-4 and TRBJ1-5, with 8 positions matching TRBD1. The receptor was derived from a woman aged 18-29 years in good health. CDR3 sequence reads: CASSPLPDRVDGGNQPQHF. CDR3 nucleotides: TGTGCCAGCAGTCCACTTCCGGACAGGGTCGATGGTGGCAATCAGCCCCAGCATTTT.